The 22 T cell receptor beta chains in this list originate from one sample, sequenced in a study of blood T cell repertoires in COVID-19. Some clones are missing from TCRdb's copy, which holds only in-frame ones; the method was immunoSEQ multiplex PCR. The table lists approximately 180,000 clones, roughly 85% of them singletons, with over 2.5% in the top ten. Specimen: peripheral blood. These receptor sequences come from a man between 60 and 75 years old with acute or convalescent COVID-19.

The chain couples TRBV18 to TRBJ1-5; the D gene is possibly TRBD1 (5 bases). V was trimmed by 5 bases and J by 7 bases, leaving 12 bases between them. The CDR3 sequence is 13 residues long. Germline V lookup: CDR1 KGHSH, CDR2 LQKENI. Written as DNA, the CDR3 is TGTGCCAGCTCATTTTCGGGGGAGCAGCCCCAGCATTTT. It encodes CASSFSGEQPQHF.

CDR3 in amino acids: CASSLGGGQNYGYTF. CDR3 bases: TGCGCCAGCAGCTTGGGGGGAGGTCAGAACTATGGCTACACCTTC. The V gene is TRBV5-1, the J gene TRBJ1-2; D is uncertain. Trimming left V 0 bases short and J 2 bases short, with 11 bases between. This CDR3 is 15 amino acids long. Germline V gene sequence: CDR1 SGHRS, CDR2 YFSETQ.

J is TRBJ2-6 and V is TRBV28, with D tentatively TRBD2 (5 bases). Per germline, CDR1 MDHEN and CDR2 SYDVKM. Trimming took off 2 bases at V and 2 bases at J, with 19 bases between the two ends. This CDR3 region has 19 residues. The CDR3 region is CASSLTPKVTGAGANVLTF. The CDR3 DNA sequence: TGTGCCAGCAGTTTAACCCCTAAGGTCACCGGGGCTGGGGCCAACGTCCTGACTTTC.

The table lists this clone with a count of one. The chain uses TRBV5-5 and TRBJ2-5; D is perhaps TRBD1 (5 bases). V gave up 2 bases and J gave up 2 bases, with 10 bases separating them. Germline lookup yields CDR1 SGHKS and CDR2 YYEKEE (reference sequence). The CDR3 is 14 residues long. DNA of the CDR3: TGTGCCAGCAGCTTCTGGGGCCCACAAGAGACCCAGTACTTC. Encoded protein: CASSFWGPQETQYF.

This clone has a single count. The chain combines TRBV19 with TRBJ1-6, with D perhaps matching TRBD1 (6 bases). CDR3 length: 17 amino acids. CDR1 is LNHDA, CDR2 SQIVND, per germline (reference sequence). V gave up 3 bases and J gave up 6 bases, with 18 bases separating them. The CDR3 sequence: CASSIGASGVGNSPLHF. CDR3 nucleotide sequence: TGTGCCAGTAGTATTGGGGCTTCAGGGGTTGGTAATTCACCCCTCCACTTT.

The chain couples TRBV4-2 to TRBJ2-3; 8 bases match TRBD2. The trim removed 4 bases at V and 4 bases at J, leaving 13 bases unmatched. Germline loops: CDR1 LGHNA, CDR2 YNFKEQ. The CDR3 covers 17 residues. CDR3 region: CASSRRAGGLEADTQYF. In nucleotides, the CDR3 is TGTGCCAGCAGCCGTCGGGCGGGGGGACTAGAGGCAGATACGCAGTATTTT.

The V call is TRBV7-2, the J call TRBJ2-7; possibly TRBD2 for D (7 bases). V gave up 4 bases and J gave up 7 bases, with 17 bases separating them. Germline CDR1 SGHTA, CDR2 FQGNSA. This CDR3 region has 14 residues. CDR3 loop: CASSSSGGPLEQYF. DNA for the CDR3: TGTGCCAGCAGCTCCTCGGGGGGCCCCCTGGAGCAGTACTTC.

The CDR3, as DNA: TGTGCCAGCAGAAGGTGGTGGGGCAGCACAGATACGCAGTATTTT. Amino acids: CASRRWWGSTDTQYF. J is TRBJ2-3 and V is TRBV5-6; TRBD1 might be the D (5 bases). The V end was cut by 5 bases, the J end by 0 bases, with 13 bases between. The CDR3 has 15 amino acids. Germline V lookup: CDR1 SGHDT, CDR2 YYEEEE.

The DNA for the CDR3 is TGTGCCAGCAGCTTTGGGCGGGTCATAACCGCTGAAGCTTTCTTT. It encodes CASSFGRVITAEAFF. J is TRBJ1-1 and V is TRBV5-4; D call uncertain. Germline assignment: CDR1 SGHNT and CDR2 YYREEE (reference sequence). The V end lost 2 bases, the J end lost 6 bases, and 17 bases lay between the germline ends. The CDR3 runs to 15 residues.

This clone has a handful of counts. CDR3 DNA sequence: TGTGCCAGCAGCTTCCCAGGGGCGGGCGGCGAGACCCAGTACTTC. This translates into CASSFPGAGGETQYF. This chain uses TRBV11-2 with TRBJ2-5, with a tentative D call TRBD1 (6 bases). The V end was cut by 3 bases, the J end by 5 bases, with 16 bases between. CDR3 size: 15 residues. The germline V gene has CDR1 SGHAT and CDR2 FQNNGV. The full variable domain, in which reference TRBV11-2 and TRBJ2-5 provide the parts outside the CDR3, is EAGVAQSPRYKIIEKRQSVAFWCNPISGHATLYWYQQILGQGPKLLIQFQNNGVVDDSQLPKDRFSAERLKGVDSTLKIQPAKLEDSAVYLCASSFPGAGGETQYFGPGTRLLVL.

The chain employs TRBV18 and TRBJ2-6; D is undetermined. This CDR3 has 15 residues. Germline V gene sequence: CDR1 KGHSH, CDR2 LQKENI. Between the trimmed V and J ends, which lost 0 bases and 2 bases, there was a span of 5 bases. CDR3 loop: CASSPPAAGANVLTF. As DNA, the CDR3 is TGTGCCAGCTCACCACCGGCAGCTGGGGCCAACGTCCTGACTTTC.

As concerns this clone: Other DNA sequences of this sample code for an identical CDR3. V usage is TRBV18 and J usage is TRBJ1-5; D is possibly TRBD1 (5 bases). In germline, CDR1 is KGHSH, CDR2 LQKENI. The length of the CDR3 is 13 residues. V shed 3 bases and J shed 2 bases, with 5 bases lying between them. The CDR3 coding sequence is TGTGCCAGCTCACCGACAGGCAATCAGCCCCAGCATTTT. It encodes CASSPTGNQPQHF.

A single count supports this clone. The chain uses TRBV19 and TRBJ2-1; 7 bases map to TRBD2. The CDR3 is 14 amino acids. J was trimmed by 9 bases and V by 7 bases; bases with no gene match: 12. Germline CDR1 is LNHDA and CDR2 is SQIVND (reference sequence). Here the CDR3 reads CASKPAGIVGEQFF. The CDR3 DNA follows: TGTGCCAGTAAGCCAGCGGGAATTGTGGGTGAGCAGTTCTTC.

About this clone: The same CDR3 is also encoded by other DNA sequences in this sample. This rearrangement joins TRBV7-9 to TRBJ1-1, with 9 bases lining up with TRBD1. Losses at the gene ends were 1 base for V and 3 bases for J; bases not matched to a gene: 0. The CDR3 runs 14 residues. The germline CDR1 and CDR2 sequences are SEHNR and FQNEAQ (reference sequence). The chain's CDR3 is CASSLGQGDTEAFF. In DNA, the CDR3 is TGTGCCAGCAGCTTAGGACAGGGGGACACTGAAGCTTTCTTT.

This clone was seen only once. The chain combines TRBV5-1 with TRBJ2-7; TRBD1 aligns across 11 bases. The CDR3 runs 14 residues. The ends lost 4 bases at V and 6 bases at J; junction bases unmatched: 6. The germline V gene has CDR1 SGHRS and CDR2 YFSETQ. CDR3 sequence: CASSTGTGGREQYF. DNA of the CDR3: TGCGCCAGCAGCACCGGGACAGGGGGTCGCGAGCAGTACTTC. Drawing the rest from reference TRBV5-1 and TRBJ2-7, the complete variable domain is KAGVTQTPRYLIKTRGQQVTLSCSPISGHRSVSWYQQTPGQGLQFLFEYFSETQRNKGNFPGRFSGRQFSNSRSEMNVSTLELGDSALYLCASSTGTGGREQYFGPGTRLTVT.

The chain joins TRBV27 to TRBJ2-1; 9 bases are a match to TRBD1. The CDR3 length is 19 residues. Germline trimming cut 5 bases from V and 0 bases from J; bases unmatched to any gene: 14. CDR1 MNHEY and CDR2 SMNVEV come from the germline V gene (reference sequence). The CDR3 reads CASSKSQGAWTSSYNEQFF. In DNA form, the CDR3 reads TGTGCCAGCAGTAAATCACAGGGGGCCTGGACTAGCTCCTACAATGAGCAGTTCTTC.

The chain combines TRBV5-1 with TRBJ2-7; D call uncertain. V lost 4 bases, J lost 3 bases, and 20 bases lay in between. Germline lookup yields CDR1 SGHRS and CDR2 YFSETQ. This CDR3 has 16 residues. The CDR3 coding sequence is TGCGCCAGCAGCCGGTGGGTCGACGGCCTAGACTACGAGCAGTACTTC. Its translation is CASSRWVDGLDYEQYF.

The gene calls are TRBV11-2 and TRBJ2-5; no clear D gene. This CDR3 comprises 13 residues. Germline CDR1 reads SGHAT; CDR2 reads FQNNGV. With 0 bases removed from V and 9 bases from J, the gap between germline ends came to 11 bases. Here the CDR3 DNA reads TGTGCCAGCAGCTTAGAGGCCAATCGGGCCCAGTACTTC. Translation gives CASSLEANRAQYF.

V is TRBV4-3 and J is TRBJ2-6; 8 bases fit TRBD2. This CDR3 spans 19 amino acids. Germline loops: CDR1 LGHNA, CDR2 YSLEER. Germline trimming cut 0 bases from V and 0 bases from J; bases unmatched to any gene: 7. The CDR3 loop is CASSQEGLGIFSGANVLTF. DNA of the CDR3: TGCGCCAGCAGCCAAGAGGGACTAGGGATTTTCTCTGGGGCCAACGTCCTGACTTTC.

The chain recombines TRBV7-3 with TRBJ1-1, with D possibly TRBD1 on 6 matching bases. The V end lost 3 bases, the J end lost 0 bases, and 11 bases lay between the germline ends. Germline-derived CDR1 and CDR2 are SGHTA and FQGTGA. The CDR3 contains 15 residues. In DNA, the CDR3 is TGTGCCAGCAGCTTCTACAGGGCGCTGAACACTGAAGCTTTCTTT. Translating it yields CASSFYRALNTEAFF. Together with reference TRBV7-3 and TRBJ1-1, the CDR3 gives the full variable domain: GAGVSQTPSNKVTEKGKYVELRCDPISGHTALYWYRQSLGQGPEFLIYFQGTGAADDSGLPNDRFFAVRPEGSVSTLKIQRTERGDSAVYLCASSFYRALNTEAFFGQGTRLTVV.

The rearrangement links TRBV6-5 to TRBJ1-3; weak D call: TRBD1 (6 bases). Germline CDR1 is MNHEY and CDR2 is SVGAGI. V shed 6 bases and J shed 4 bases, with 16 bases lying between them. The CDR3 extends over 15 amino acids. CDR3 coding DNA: TGTGCCAGCAGCCCCGCAGGGGAAAGGGGAAACACCATATATTTT. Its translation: CASSPAGERGNTIYF.

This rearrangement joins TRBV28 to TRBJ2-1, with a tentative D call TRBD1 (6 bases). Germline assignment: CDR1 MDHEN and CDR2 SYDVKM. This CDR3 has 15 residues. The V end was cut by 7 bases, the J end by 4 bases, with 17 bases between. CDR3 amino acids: CASTSRGVGYNEQFF. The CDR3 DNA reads TGTGCCAGCACGTCCAGGGGAGTGGGTTACAATGAGCAGTTCTTC.